The 4 T cell receptor beta chains below were found in one sample sequenced in a study of early T cells in non-severe SARS-CoV-2 infection. TCRdb independently ran MiXCR on the 5' RACE reads; one entry per CDR3 protein. The table has about 83,000 distinct CDR3 sequences, roughly a tenth seen once. This specimen consisted of whole blood, obtained at baseline. The source is an adult who was a healthcare worker with PCR-confirmed SARS-CoV-2 infection or an uninfected control (not recorded which).

The chain carries TRBV3-1 and TRBJ1-1, with unresolved D. CDR1 LGHDT and CDR2 YNNKEL come from the germline V gene (reference sequence). V lost 2 bases, J lost 8 bases, and 21 bases lay in between. CDR3 length: 16 amino acids. The CDR3 nucleotides read TGTGCCAGCAGCCAAACTCTTTCGCGGGCCGCGGCCGAAGCTTTCTTT. It codes for CASSQTLSRAAAEAFF.

This clonotype was observed many times. This chain connects TRBV5-1 to TRBJ1-1, with D possibly matching TRBD1 (5 bases). Germline assignment: CDR1 SGHRS and CDR2 YFSETQ. The CDR3 contains 14 residues. With 0 bases removed from V and 6 bases from J, the gap between germline ends came to 12 bases. This CDR3 is CASSLDAAGAEAFF. CDR3 in DNA: TGCGCCAGCAGCTTGGATGCAGCGGGGGCTGAAGCTTTCTTT.

In this sample, this clonotype turned up many times. The germline gene is not matched at one end of the junction; a read error may be the cause. The chain joins TRBV11-2 to TRBJ2-2, with 11 bases identical to TRBD2. The germline V gene has CDR1 SGHAT and CDR2 FQNNGV. The CDR3 spans 17 residues. The CDR3 region has the DNA TGTGCCAGCAGCGTAGATCCTAGCGGGAGGTCGGCCGGGGAGCTGTTTTTT. It encodes CASSVDPSGRSAGELFF.

This clonotype has more than one count but fewer than ten. The chain recombines TRBV20-1 with TRBJ2-3; 8 positions match TRBD2. The CDR3 runs to 15 residues. Germline lookup yields CDR1 DFQATT and CDR2 SNEGSKA (reference sequence). The V segment lost 1 base and the J segment 5 bases; nucleotides outside the gene matches: 8. CDR3 coding DNA: TGCAGTGCTAGAGGCGGAGCGGGAGAAAAAGATACGCAGTATTTT. Translation gives CSARGGAGEKDTQYF.